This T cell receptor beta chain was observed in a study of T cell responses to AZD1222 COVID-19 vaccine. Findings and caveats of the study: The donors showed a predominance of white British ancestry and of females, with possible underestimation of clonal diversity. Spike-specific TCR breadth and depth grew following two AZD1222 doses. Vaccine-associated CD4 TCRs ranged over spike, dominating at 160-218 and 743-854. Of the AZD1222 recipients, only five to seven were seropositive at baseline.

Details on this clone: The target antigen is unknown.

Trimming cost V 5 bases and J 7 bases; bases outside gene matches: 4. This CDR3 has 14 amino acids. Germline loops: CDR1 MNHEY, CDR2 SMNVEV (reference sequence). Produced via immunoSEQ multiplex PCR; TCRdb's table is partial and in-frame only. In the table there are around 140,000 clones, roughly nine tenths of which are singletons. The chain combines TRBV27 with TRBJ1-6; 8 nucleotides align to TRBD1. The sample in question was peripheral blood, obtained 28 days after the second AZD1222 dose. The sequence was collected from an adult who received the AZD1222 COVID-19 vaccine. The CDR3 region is CASSPWDRNSPLHF. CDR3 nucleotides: TGTGCCAGCAGTCCCTGGGACAGGAATTCACCCCTCCACTTT.